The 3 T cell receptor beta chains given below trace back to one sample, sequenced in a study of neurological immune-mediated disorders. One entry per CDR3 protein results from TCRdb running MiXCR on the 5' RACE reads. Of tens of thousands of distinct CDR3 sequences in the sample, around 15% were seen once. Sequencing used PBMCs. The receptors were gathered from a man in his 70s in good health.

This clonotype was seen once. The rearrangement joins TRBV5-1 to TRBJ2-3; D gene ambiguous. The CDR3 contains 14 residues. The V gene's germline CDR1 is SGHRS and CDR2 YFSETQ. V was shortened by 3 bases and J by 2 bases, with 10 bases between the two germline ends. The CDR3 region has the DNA TGCGCCAGCAGCTCCCAAGTCTCCACAGATACGCAGTATTTT. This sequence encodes CASSSQVSTDTQYF. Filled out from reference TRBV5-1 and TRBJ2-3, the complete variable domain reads KAGVTQTPRYLIKTRGQQVTLSCSPISGHRSVSWYQQTPGQGLQFLFEYFSETQRNKGNFPGRFSGRQFSNSRSEMNVSTLELGDSALYLCASSSQVSTDTQYFGPGTRLTVL.

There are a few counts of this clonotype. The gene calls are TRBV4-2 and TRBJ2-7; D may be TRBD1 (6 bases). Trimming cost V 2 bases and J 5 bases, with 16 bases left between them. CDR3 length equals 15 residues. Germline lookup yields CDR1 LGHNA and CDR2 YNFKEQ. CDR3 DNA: TGTGCCAGCAGCCAACAAACAGGGTACGGGGACGAGCAGTACTTC. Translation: CASSQQTGYGDEQYF.

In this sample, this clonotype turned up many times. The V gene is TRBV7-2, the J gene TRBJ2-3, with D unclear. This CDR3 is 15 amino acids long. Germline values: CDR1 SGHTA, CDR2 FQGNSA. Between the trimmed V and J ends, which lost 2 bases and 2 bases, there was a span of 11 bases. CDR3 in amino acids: CASSLSSEATDTQYF. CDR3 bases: TGTGCCAGCAGCTTATCGTCGGAAGCCACAGATACGCAGTATTTT. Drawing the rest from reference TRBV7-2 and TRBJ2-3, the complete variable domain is GAGVSQSPSNKVTEKGKDVELRCDPISGHTALYWYRQSLGQGLEFLIYFQGNSAPDKSGLPSDRFSAERTGGSVSTLTIQRTQQEDSAVYLCASSLSSEATDTQYFGPGTRLTVL.